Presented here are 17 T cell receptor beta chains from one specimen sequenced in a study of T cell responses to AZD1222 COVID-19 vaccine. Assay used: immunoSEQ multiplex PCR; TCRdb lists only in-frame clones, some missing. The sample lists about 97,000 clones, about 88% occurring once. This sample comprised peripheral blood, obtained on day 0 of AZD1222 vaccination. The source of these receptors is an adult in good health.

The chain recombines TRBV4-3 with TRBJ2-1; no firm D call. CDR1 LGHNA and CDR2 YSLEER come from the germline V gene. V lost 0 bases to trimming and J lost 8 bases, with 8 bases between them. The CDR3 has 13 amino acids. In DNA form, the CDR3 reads TGCGCCAGCAGCCAAGATCTTGGGTATGAGCAGTTCTTC. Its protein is CASSQDLGYEQFF.

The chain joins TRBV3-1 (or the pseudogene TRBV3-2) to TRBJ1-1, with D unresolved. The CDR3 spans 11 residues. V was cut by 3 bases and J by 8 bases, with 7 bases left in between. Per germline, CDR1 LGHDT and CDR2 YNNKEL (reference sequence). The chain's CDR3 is CASSHAGEAFF. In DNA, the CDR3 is TGTGCCAGCAGCCACGCCGGGGAAGCTTTCTTT.

The CDR3 bases are TGTGCCAGCAGCTTCCGACAGGGGATGAACACTGAAGCTTTCTTT. Residues: CASSFRQGMNTEAFF. The chain joins TRBV5-8 to TRBJ1-1; 8 bases line up with TRBD1. Looked up from germline, CDR1 is SGHTS and CDR2 is YDEGEE. The V and J ends lost 2 bases and 0 bases, in that order; junction bases with no gene match: 3. CDR3 length equals 15 residues.

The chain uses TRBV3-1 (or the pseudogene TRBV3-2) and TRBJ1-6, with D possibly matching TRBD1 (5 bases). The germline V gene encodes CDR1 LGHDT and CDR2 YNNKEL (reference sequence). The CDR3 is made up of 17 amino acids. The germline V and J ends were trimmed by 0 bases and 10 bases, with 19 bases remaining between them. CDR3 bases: TGTGCCAGCAGCCAAGAGGTGGGCCAGGGATCTAACTCACCCCTCCACTTT. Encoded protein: CASSQEVGQGSNSPLHF.

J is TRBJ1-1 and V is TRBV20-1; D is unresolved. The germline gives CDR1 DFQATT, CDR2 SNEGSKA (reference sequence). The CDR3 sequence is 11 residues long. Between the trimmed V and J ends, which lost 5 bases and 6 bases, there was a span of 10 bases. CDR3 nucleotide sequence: TGCAGTGCTGCCCCGGGGTCTGAAGCTTTCTTT. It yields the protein CSAAPGSEAFF.

The CDR3 bases are TGTGCCAGCAGCCGCAAATCAGGGAACACTGAAGCTTTCTTT. Translating gives CASSRKSGNTEAFF. This chain joins TRBV5-6 and TRBJ1-1; D call uncertain. The CDR3 sequence is 14 residues long. Trimming removed 4 bases at V and 1 base at J, with 11 bases between. Germline V lookup: CDR1 SGHDT, CDR2 YYEEEE. The variable domain in full, with the rest retrieved from reference TRBV5-6 and TRBJ1-1, is DAGVTQSPTHLIKTRGQQVTLRCSPKSGHDTVSWYQQALGQGPQFIFQYYEEEERQRGNFPDRFSGHQFPNYSSELNVNALLLGDSALYLCASSRKSGNTEAFFGQGTRLTVV.

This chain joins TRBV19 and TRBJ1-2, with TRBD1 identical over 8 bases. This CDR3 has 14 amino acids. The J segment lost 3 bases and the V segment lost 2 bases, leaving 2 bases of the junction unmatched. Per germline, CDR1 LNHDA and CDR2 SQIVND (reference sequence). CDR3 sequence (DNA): TGTGCCAGTAGTATACAGGGGGCCGACTATGGCTACACCTTC. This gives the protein CASSIQGADYGYTF.

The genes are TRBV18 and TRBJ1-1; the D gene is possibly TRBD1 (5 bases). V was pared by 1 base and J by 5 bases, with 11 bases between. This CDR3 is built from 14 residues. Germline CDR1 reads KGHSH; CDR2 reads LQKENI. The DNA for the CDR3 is TGTGCCAGCTCACCACGGGGCCTAGTAACTGAAGCTTTCTTT. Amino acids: CASSPRGLVTEAFF.

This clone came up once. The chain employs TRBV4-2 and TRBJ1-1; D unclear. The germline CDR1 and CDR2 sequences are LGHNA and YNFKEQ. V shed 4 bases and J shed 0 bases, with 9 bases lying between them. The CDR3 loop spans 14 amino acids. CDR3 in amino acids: CASSPDRVNTEAFF. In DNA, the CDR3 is TGTGCCAGCAGCCCGGATAGGGTGAACACTGAAGCTTTCTTT.

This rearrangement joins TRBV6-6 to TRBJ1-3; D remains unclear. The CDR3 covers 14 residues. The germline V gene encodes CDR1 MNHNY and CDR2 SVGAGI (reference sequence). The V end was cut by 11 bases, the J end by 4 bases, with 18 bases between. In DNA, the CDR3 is TGTGCCTCCCGGAAGCATGGCGGGGGAAACACCATATATTTT. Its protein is CASRKHGGGNTIYF.

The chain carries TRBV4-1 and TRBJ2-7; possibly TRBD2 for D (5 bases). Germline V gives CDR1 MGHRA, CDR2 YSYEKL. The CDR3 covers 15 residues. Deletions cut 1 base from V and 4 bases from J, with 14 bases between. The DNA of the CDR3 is TGCGCCAGCAGCCAAGCGTCAGGCGGGTCTTACGAGCAGTACTTC. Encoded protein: CASSQASGGSYEQYF.

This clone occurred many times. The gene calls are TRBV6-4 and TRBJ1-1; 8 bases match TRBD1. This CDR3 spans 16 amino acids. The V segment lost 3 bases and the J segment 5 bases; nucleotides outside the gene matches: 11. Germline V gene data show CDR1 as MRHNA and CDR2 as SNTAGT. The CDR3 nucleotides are TGTGCCAGCAGTGAGGCCACAGGGACAGGCGGGACTGAAGCTTTCTTT. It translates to CASSEATGTGGTEAFF.

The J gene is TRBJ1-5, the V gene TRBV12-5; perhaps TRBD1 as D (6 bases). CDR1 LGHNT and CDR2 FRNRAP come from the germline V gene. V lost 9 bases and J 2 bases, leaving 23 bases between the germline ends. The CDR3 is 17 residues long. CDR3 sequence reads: CARETPLGAPGNQPQHF. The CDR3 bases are TGTGCTAGGGAAACCCCACTGGGGGCGCCGGGCAATCAGCCCCAGCATTTT.

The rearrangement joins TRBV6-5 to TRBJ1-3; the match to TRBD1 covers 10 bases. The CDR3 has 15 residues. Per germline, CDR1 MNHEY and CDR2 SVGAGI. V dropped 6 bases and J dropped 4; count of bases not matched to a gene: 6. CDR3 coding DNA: TGTGCCAGCAGCCTTGGACAGGGGGTAGGAAACACCATATATTTT. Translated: CASSLGQGVGNTIYF.

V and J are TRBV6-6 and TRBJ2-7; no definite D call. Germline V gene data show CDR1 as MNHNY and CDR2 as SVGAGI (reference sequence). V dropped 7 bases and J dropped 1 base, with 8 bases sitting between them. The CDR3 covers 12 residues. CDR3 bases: TGTGCCAGCACCGAGGAGTCCTACGAGCAGTACTTC. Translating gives CASTEESYEQYF.

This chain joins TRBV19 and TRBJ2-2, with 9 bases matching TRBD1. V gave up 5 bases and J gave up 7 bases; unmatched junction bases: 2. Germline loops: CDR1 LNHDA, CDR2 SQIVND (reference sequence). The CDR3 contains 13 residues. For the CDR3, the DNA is TGTGCCAGTAGTGGGACAGGGAGCGGGGAGCTGTTTTTT. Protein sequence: CASSGTGSGELFF.

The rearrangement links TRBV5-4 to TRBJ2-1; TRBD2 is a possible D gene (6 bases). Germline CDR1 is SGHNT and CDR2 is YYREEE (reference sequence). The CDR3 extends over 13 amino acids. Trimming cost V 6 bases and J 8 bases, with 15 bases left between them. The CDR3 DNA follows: TGTGCCAGCAACCCTGGGGGGAGGCATGAGCAGTTCTTC. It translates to CASNPGGRHEQFF.